Listed here are 26 T cell receptor beta chains from one sample, sequenced in a study of yellow fever vaccine responses in identical twins. MiXCR was run by TCRdb on the RT-PCR reads, yielding one entry per CDR3 protein. The table has around 7,200 distinct CDR3 sequences, about 86% seen once; the top ten hold less than 1.5%. The material was T cells from blood (PBMCs), unsorted or a sorted subset (not recorded which), obtained before or after yellow fever vaccination (not recorded which). The receptors were sampled from a woman between 18 and 29 years old who received the yellow fever vaccine.

The CDR3 DNA follows: TGTGCCAGCAGCTCCAGGGGGGGGTATGGCTACACCTTC. Translated, it gives CASSSRGGYGYTF. This rearrangement joins TRBV11-3 to TRBJ1-2; 7 nucleotides align to TRBD1. Germline V gene data show CDR1 as SGHNT and CDR2 as YENEEA. This CDR3 region has 13 residues. Germline trimming cut 4 bases from V and 5 bases from J; bases unmatched to any gene: 4.

The chain is built from TRBV5-1 and TRBJ2-7, with 10 bases lining up with TRBD2. The germline CDR1 and CDR2 sequences are SGHRS and YFSETQ. The V and J ends lost 3 bases and 0 bases, in that order; junction bases with no gene match: 3. The CDR3 covers 15 residues. In DNA form, the CDR3 reads TGCGCCAGCAGCTCCCCTAGCGGGAGCTCCTACGAGCAGTACTTC. This translates into CASSSPSGSSYEQYF.

The rearrangement links TRBV10-3 to TRBJ2-1, with a weak D call TRBD2 (5 bases). CDR3 length equals 17 residues. Germline V lookup: CDR1 ENHRY, CDR2 SYGVKD. The V end was cut by 2 bases, the J end by 9 bases, with 23 bases between. CDR3 nucleotides: TGTGCCATCAGTGAGCCCCACCGGGATCCAAATTATGTTGAGCAGTTCTTC. This encodes CAISEPHRDPNYVEQFF.

CDR3 in amino acids: CSVTGTLTYEQYF. CDR3 DNA: TGCAGCGTCACCGGGACACTCACCTACGAGCAGTACTTC. This chain connects TRBV29-1 to TRBJ2-7, with D perhaps TRBD1 (6 bases). The CDR3 covers 13 residues. Germline V gene sequence: CDR1 SQVTM, CDR2 ANQGSEA. V was pared by 6 bases and J by 2 bases, with 14 bases between.

V gene TRBV23-1 combines with J gene TRBJ2-4; 7 bases are shared with TRBD1. TRBV23-1 counts as an open reading frame of uncertain function. The CDR3 spans 14 residues. With 2 bases clipped from V and 9 bases from J, the junction kept 7 bases outside the gene matches. The CDR3 is CASSQHPGQSIQYF. The CDR3 DNA sequence: TGCGCCAGCAGTCAACACCCGGGACAGAGCATTCAGTACTTC.

This clonotype was seen a single time. The chain recombines TRBV7-2 with TRBJ2-7; D possibly matches TRBD1 or TRBD2 (5 bases each). This CDR3 region has 12 residues. Trimming took off 5 bases at V and 7 bases at J, with 12 bases between the two ends. Germline CDR1 is SGHTA and CDR2 is FQGNSA. DNA of the CDR3: TGTGCCAGCAGCCGGGGCCCCCAGGAGCAGTACTTC. It is translated as CASSRGPQEQYF.

This clonotype was recorded a few times. V usage is TRBV2 and J usage is TRBJ2-1; TRBD1 might be the D (6 bases). This CDR3 spans 15 amino acids. Deletions cut 6 bases from V and 4 bases from J, with 16 bases between. Per germline, CDR1 SNHLY and CDR2 FYNNEI. The CDR3 loop is CASSPKGDRYNEQFF. The CDR3 nucleotides are TGTGCCAGCAGCCCAAAGGGGGACCGTTACAATGAGCAGTTCTTC.

This clonotype was recorded once. V usage is TRBV20-1 and J usage is TRBJ1-2; 8 bases match TRBD1. Germline-derived CDR1 and CDR2 are DFQATT and SNEGSKA (reference sequence). The V gene end was trimmed by 4 bases and the J gene end by 2 bases; junction bases not matched to a gene: 3. The length of the CDR3 is 13 residues. CDR3 in DNA: TGCAGTGCTACACAGGGGGTAAACTATGGCTACACCTTC. Amino acid sequence: CSATQGVNYGYTF.

This chain uses TRBV12-3 or TRBV12-4 with TRBJ2-2, with 8 bases that match TRBD1. This CDR3 comprises 14 residues. Losses at the gene ends were 6 bases for V and 4 bases for J; bases not matched to a gene: 4. CDR3 sequence reads: CASRRQGITGELFF. DNA of the CDR3: TGTGCCAGCAGGCGACAGGGGATCACCGGGGAGCTGTTTTTT.

This chain connects TRBV29-1 to TRBJ2-7; possible D gene TRBD1, 6 bases. Germline CDR1 reads SQVTM; CDR2 reads ANQGSEA. Trimming removed 4 bases from V and 0 bases from J, with 7 bases in between. This CDR3 is 12 amino acids long. CDR3 sequence (DNA): TGCAGCGTTGGGGACAACTCCTACGAGCAGTACTTC. It codes for CSVGDNSYEQYF.

The chain couples TRBV5-4 to TRBJ2-2; no definite D call. This CDR3 is 13 amino acids long. With 5 bases removed from V and 4 bases from J, the gap between germline ends came to 9 bases. The germline CDR1 and CDR2 sequences are SGHNT and YYREEE (reference sequence). DNA for the CDR3: TGTGCCAGCAGTCGAGACGCCACCGGGGAGCTGTTTTTT. Translating it yields CASSRDATGELFF.

This clonotype has a handful of counts. This chain connects TRBV2 to TRBJ1-3; D is undetermined. Germline values: CDR1 SNHLY, CDR2 FYNNEI. CDR3 length equals 12 residues. The V gene lost 9 bases and the J gene lost 2 bases, with 8 bases spanning the gap. CDR3 region: CARGRAGNTIYF. DNA of the CDR3: TGTGCCAGAGGGAGGGCTGGAAACACCATATATTTT.

This chain connects TRBV11-3 to TRBJ2-7; D call uncertain. Trimming took off 1 base at V and 1 base at J, with 5 bases between the two ends. The CDR3 contains 13 residues. Per the germline V gene, CDR1 is SGHNT and CDR2 is YENEEA. CDR3 bases: TGTGCCAGCAGCTTAGGGCAGTCCTACGAGCAGTACTTC. It is translated as CASSLGQSYEQYF.

V gene TRBV28 combines with J gene TRBJ2-7; TRBD2 is a possible D gene (5 bases). The CDR3 contains 15 residues. CDR1 is MDHEN, CDR2 SYDVKM, per germline. The germline V and J ends were trimmed by 3 bases and 2 bases, with 14 bases remaining between them. The CDR3 coding sequence is TGTGCCAGCAGTTTGAACCCCCGAGGGACCTACGAGCAGTACTTC. It yields the protein CASSLNPRGTYEQYF.

This chain connects TRBV10-3 to TRBJ2-7; 10 bases map to TRBD1. The CDR3 consists of 15 residues. V lost 6 bases, J lost 3 bases, and 8 bases stayed unmatched. The V gene's germline CDR1 is ENHRY and CDR2 SYGVKD. For the CDR3, the DNA is TGTGCCATCAGCCGGGGACAGGGGACGGTCTACGAGCAGTACTTC. Protein: CAISRGQGTVYEQYF.

The chain is built from TRBV20-1 and TRBJ1-5; no definite D call. The CDR3 has 15 residues. CDR1 and CDR2 from the germline V gene are DFQATT and SNEGSKA (reference sequence). Trimming cost V 0 bases and J 2 bases, with 11 bases left between them. Here the CDR3 reads CSARDFLDGNQPQHF. Here the CDR3 DNA reads TGCAGTGCTAGAGACTTCTTGGATGGCAATCAGCCCCAGCATTTT.

The rearrangement joins TRBV11-2 to TRBJ2-7, with TRBD1 matching 7 bases. This CDR3 spans 14 amino acids. J lost 7 bases, V lost 3 bases, and 9 bases had no gene match. The germline V gene encodes CDR1 SGHAT and CDR2 FQNNGV. The CDR3 sequence is CASSFRTGPGEQYF. The CDR3 DNA reads as TGTGCCAGCAGCTTTAGGACAGGCCCTGGAGAGCAGTACTTC.

With respect to this clonotype: The DNA is omitted, as the CDR3 cannot be located on it reliably, and the CDR3 follows TCRdb's listing. The chain recombines TRBV23-1 with TRBJ1-4; the table's D gene call, TRBD1, was not cross checked with the DNA. TRBV23-1 belongs to the ORF category, with a function that is uncertain. The CDR3 region is 16 residues in length, termini included. CDR3 amino acids: CASKEGQTGSMKNCFF.

Only one count was recorded for this clonotype. This chain links TRBV28 with TRBJ1-2; 7 bases match TRBD1. The CDR3 has 14 residues. The V gene's germline CDR1 is MDHEN and CDR2 SYDVKM. Germline trimming cut 5 bases from V and 0 bases from J; bases unmatched to any gene: 3. The CDR3 protein is CASSQGQTNYGYTF. The CDR3 coding sequence is TGTGCCAGCAGTCAGGGACAGACTAACTATGGCTACACCTTC.

The table lists this clonotype with a few counts. The chain links TRBV2 to TRBJ1-2; D is perhaps TRBD1 (5 bases). Looked up from germline, CDR1 is SNHLY and CDR2 is FYNNEI. V lost 4 bases and J 0 bases, leaving 9 bases between the germline ends. The CDR3 consists of 14 residues. The DNA of the CDR3 is TGTGCCAGCAGTGCACAGGACCCTAACTATGGCTACACCTTC. Encoded protein: CASSAQDPNYGYTF.

This clonotype has more than one count but fewer than ten. The chain joins TRBV29-1 to TRBJ2-1; maybe TRBD2 (6 bases). Germline V gives CDR1 SQVTM, CDR2 ANQGSEA. V gave up 7 bases and J gave up 4 bases, with 23 bases separating them. The CDR3 contains 16 residues. The DNA of the CDR3 is TGCAGCGCGATCCCCCGAGTGTCCGGGGGATACAATGAGCAGTTCTTC. Protein sequence: CSAIPRVSGGYNEQFF.

This chain uses TRBV11-1 with TRBJ1-3; perhaps TRBD1 as D (5 bases). The CDR3 loop spans 17 amino acids. Looked up from germline, CDR1 is SGHAT and CDR2 is FQDESV (reference sequence). Trimming took off 5 bases at V and 1 base at J, with 18 bases between the two ends. The CDR3: CASSPLWSGRSGNTIYF. The CDR3 DNA follows: TGTGCCAGCAGCCCCCTGTGGTCGGGACGTTCTGGAAACACCATATATTTT.

This chain joins TRBV27 and TRBJ2-1; no firm D call. Germline V gives CDR1 MNHEY, CDR2 SMNVEV (reference sequence). The V gene lost 0 bases and the J gene lost 8 bases, with 5 bases spanning the gap. The CDR3 has 12 amino acids. CDR3: CASSLSGHEQFF. The CDR3, as DNA: TGTGCCAGCAGTTTATCTGGGCATGAGCAGTTCTTC.

The genes are TRBV7-2 and TRBJ1-2; D uncertain. The CDR3 totals 15 residues. Trimming pared 1 base from V and 2 bases from J, leaving 11 bases between. Germline CDR1 is SGHTA and CDR2 is FQGNSA. The CDR3 DNA follows: TGTGCCAGCAGCTTAGTGCCCCCTCCAAACTATGGCTACACCTTC. It yields the protein CASSLVPPPNYGYTF.

This chain connects TRBV29-1 to TRBJ2-7; 7 bases are shared with TRBD1. Trimming cost V 6 bases and J 5 bases; bases outside gene matches: 10. The CDR3 runs 13 residues. Germline CDR1 is SQVTM and CDR2 is ANQGSEA. The CDR3 region is CSVEHGTANEQYF. CDR3 coding DNA: TGCAGCGTAGAACACGGGACAGCGAACGAGCAGTACTTC.

The chain carries TRBV24-1 and TRBJ2-1; 12 bases line up with TRBD1. The ends lost 4 bases at V and 7 bases at J; junction bases unmatched: 10. Germline CDR1 is KGHDR and CDR2 is SFDVKD. The CDR3 contains 17 residues. CDR3 sequence: CATSDTGTGGASNEQFF. Written as DNA, the CDR3 is TGTGCCACCAGTGACACCGGGACAGGGGGCGCTTCGAATGAGCAGTTCTTC.